Reported below is one T cell receptor (beta chain). Data came from immunoSEQ multiplex PCR; TCRdb stores just in-frame clones and leaves some out. Of some 300,000 clones in the sample, roughly 87% are singletons; the top ten hold 1%. This sample stems from a study of blood T cell repertoires in COVID-19. The source is a woman younger than 45 who had recovered from COVID-19. Source material: PBMCs or T cells enriched from blood (not recorded which).

Here the CDR3 DNA reads TGTGCCACCATGGACAGGGCTGACCAGCCCCAGCATTTT. This codes for CATMDRADQPQHF. The chain recombines TRBV10-3 with TRBJ1-5; 8 bases are a match to TRBD1. The CDR3 is made up of 13 amino acids. Germline loops: CDR1 ENHRY, CDR2 SYGVKD. Trimming removed 10 bases from V and 7 bases from J; junction bases left unmatched: 9.